The TCR beta chain described here comes from a study of shared clonotypes between healthy human individuals. Naive-designated CD8 cells lacked CD45RO, were positively enriched for CCR7, and omitted terminally differentiated effector memory CD45RA+ cells. Only Caucasian adults living in Nashville, Tennessee made up the donor group. Regarding this clone: Its specificity is not known.

The ends were cut back, 11 bases at V and 3 bases at J, with 11 bases in the middle. This CDR3 has 11 amino acids. In germline, CDR1 is MNHNS, CDR2 SASEGT. Overall study results and limits: Naive subsets usually exceeded memory subsets in estimated richness.

Deep was the level used in running the assay. The table came from immunoSEQ multiplex PCR; TCRdb's copy has only in-frame clones and leaves some out. The data show over 800,000 clones, with 80% to 95% seen just once and 24% held by the top ten. This sequence originates from a man aged 25-45 years in good health. This chain joins TRBV6-1 and TRBJ2-7; a weak D match, TRBD1 (6 bases). The material sequenced was naive CD8+ T cells sorted from blood. This CDR3 reads CAGKQGYEQYF. The CDR3 DNA sequence: TGTGCCGGAAAACAGGGCTACGAGCAGTACTTC.